This T cell receptor beta chain emerged from a study of blood T cell repertoires in COVID-19. Across the study: The cDNA or gDNA used as material had been derived from T cells, B-cell-depleted T cells, or PBMCs.

The assay was immunoSEQ multiplex PCR, and TCRdb's table has in-frame clones only and misses some. The data hold 26,000 or so clones, with roughly 90% observed a single time. J lost 4 bases, V lost 9 bases, and 8 bases had no gene match. The CDR3 length is 13 residues. Looked up from germline, CDR1 is ENHRY and CDR2 is SYGVKD. This receptor was obtained from a human donor with active COVID-19. The donor label of this sample is uncertain. This sequence joins TRBV10-3 and TRBJ1-1; 7 bases agree with TRBD1. The sequencing input was peripheral blood. The CDR3 region is CAMPSTGATEAFF. The CDR3 nucleotides read TGTGCCATGCCTAGTACAGGGGCCACTGAAGCTTTCTTT.